This T cell receptor (beta chain) is drawn from a study of identical twins. This clonotype was found a few times. V was shortened by 2 bases and J by 2 bases, with 12 bases between the two germline ends. CDR1 is SGHRS, CDR2 YFSETQ, per germline. The CDR3 runs to 15 residues. TCRdb itself ran the 5' RACE reads through MiXCR, one entry per CDR3 protein. The data hold some 1,600,000 distinct CDR3 sequences, with less than 40% observed a single time. The sequence came from a newborn girl in good health. This sequence joins TRBV5-1 and TRBJ2-3; TRBD2 is a possible D gene (6 bases). Sequenced material: cord blood. CDR3 in amino acids: CASSFTSNPTDTQYF. The DNA of the CDR3 is TGCGCCAGCAGCTTTACTAGCAACCCCACAGATACGCAGTATTTT.